The present T cell receptor beta chain was sequenced within a study of cytomegalovirus exposure and HLA in healthy donors (dated by TCRdb to 2015 to 2018). With regard to the full study: An earlier analysis of a few hundred of the donors reported about 260 Gb of sequence data and 90 million to 120 million unique TCR beta sequences obtained from about 170 million T cells. Class I and class II HLA loci were covered by the typing at four-digit resolution. The study profiled the T cell repertoires of hundreds of subjects by immunosequencing and related them to cytomegalovirus serostatus. The number of donors typed differed by locus, with roughly 629-640 for A, B, C, DRB1 and DQB1, roughly 520 for DQA1, some 570 for DPA1, and some 450 for DPB1. Rather than using new phenotypic data, the later analysis identified candidate immune exposures from TCR beta sequences and from how often those sequences occurred across donors. All discovery cohort repertoires had been generated using a single sequencing platform. Of the roughly 420 genotyped donors, roughly 80% were placed in the genetic ancestry cluster associated with self-reported Caucasian donors. To study patterns of TCR occurrence, a later analysis re-analyzed previously published TCR beta repertoires from 600 to 750 donors and added high-resolution HLA genotyping. Donor age, sex, ethnicity and CMV serostatus were compiled alongside the repertoire data. A later genetic analysis used genome-wide SNP genotypes for 398 of the 666 donors, treating that subset as a discovery cohort. An early release that covered fewer than 800 HLA-typed donors contained approximately 300 gigabases of sequencing data and tens of millions of unique TCR sequences. An earlier analysis of around 580 of the donors used high-throughput TCR beta sequencing to judge whether each TCR beta V gene segment behaved as functional or pseudogenic. To predict cytomegalovirus infection status, the study brought together high-throughput TCR immunosequencing, statistical association of individual TCRs with disease status, and machine learning. The study was designed to test whether signatures of past pathogen exposure could be identified by cataloging public T cell receptors. A few DR-DQ haplotypes were handled as single units for association and clustering because linkage in the cohort was strong. On average, approximately 250,000 unique TCR beta nucleotide sequences were sequenced per donor among about 400 genotyped donors of the cohort, with roughly 18% of those sequences being non-productive. In addition to the first cohort of several hundred subjects, a separate validation cohort of 120 different subjects was used. Study-wide findings and limitations: Assigning TCR associations to individual alleles was difficult when HLA alleles, especially DR and DQ, strongly co-occurred. In a later genetic analysis, fewer N-insertions in productive TCRs were reported among donors in an Asian-associated ancestry cluster than the roughly 640-donor mean. A group of highly shared sequence variants was considered likely to be a technical artifact of the sequencing pipeline. Linkage disequilibrium might explain the correlated functional status among segregating V segments, but an unknown experimental factor could not be ruled out. Across donors, most TCR sequences were observed very rarely, whereas some public TCRs were present in many individuals. Compared with equally common non-associated chains, HLA-associated TCR beta chains in a later analysis were more clonally expanded and had lower generation probabilities. Roughly uniform sequencing depth across donors was assumed in presence/absence analyses, although this assumption may not hold. The classifier was reported to diagnose cytomegalovirus status with high specificity and sensitivity in both the original cohort and the validation cohort. The only immune exposure information available for the cohort was CMV serostatus. In vitro tests confirmed that three of the cytomegalovirus-associated TCR beta chains recognize cytomegalovirus antigens. In an earlier analysis of some 550 of the donors, most TCR beta V segments were observed in productive rearrangements about 87% or about 30% of the time, broadly matching IMGT annotations. Most CMV-associated TCR beta chains appeared to be HLA-restricted in a later analysis, and the HLA associations seemed to be driven largely by CMV exposure. This cohort had only TCR beta chains sequenced, and the lack of alpha or paired-chain data limited which features could be detected. A further reported finding was that TCR beta sequences accurately predicted the HLA-A and HLA-B alleles for most subjects in the first cohort. HLA typing was unavailable for some donors at each locus, so association tests used only the typed subset. It was suggested by the authors that the approach could potentially be generalized to other disease states and immunological phenotypes. Some IMGT-functional V segments, including TRBV6-2 and TRBV6-3, could not be told apart with the 87-base-pair reads, so those segments were excluded. An association between a missense DCLRE1C variant and V-gene and J-gene trimming of TCR beta chains was found in a later genetic analysis and replicated in an independent cohort. At a false discovery rate of 0.05, a later analysis linked under 20,000 TCR beta sequences to specific HLA alleles. Several of the top co-occurrence clusters appeared to be linked to parvovirus B19, influenza, CMV and Epstein-Barr virus, according to a later analysis. A total of some 180 TCR beta chains were listed by the study as associated with cytomegalovirus. In a later analysis, the rate of TCR association differed among HLA loci, with DRB1 alleles having the most associated TCRs and HLA-C alleles having the fewest. Because counts were too low, some 17 rarely observed V segments, including chromosome 9 orphons, were left out of the earlier analysis of a few hundred of the donors.

Libraries came from the immunoSEQ multiplex PCR assay. A mixture of 60 forward primers for TCR Vbeta segments and 13 reverse primers for TCR Jbeta segments was used in the multiplex PCR. Amplification of the CDR3 region of rearranged TCR beta genes was performed with a multiplex PCR assay on genomic DNA. On the Illumina HiSeq System, the amplified TCR beta libraries were sequenced as 87-base-pair reads. Concerning the study's data processing: In a later analysis, some 80 million unique TCR beta chains were counted across the roughly 610 repertoires, and about 10 million of these chains were shared by at least two donors. To remove PCR and sequencing errors, raw reads were error-corrected and collapsed into unique sequences using a nearest-neighbor algorithm that merged closely related sequences. Alignment of CDR3 sequences to IMGT reference sequences was used to assign V, D and J gene segments. For a sequence to be retained, a match of at least six nucleotides was required to both a V gene segment and a J gene segment. Rearrangements were called productive when the CDR3 lacked stop codons and stayed in frame with V and J; all others were non-productive. Following IMGT convention, CDR3 was defined as the stretch from the second conserved V-encoded cysteine up to the conserved J-encoded phenylalanine. Sequences without an unambiguous match to a single V gene segment were excluded from the earlier analysis of 587 of the donors. An earlier analysis of around 600 of the donors classified V segments as functional when productive rearrangements were above 56.7% and as segregating when the standard deviation between donors was above 5%. A statistical classification framework was built for diagnosing cytomegalovirus status from the catalog of TCR beta chain sequences. In a later analysis, TCR nucleotide sequences were compared against IMGT/GENE-DB human TR gene sequences so that V and J genes could be assigned. A later analysis assigned CDR3 sequences and most-parsimonious VDJ recombination scenarios with the TCRdist pipeline. In a later analysis, every TCR beta chain was defined by the combination of its CDR3 amino acid sequence and its V-gene family, and reads without a unique V-gene family were dropped. A later analysis removed 550 to 650 highly shared, low-generation-probability nucleotide sequences to deal with suspected cross-contamination and a sequencing artifact. In a later analysis, a clonal expansion index was calculated for each public chain from normalized within-repertoire ranks of inferred template counts. A later analysis computed generation probabilities with a VDJ recombination model fitted to out-of-frame rearrangements, and checked the results against IGoR. A later analysis scored TCR-TCR, TCR-HLA and TCR-CMV co-occurrence with hypergeometric tests, applying a repertoire-size bias correction to TCR pairs. To estimate false discovery rates, a later analysis permuted the HLA or CMV assignments 20 times. In a later analysis, co-occurring TCRs were grouped using DBSCAN, with TCRdist sequence similarity added in when clustering inside HLA-allele-positive subsets. Repertoires with fewer than 30,000 or more than 120,000 public chains, plus five repertoires with anomalous nucleotide sharing, were excluded from co-occurrence clustering. Held by TCRdb, this immuneACCESS table contains in-frame sequences only and omits some clones. Under half of the omission traces to an unresolved V gene where checked; the cause of the rest is unknown. V and J calls plus clone size are reproduced from that table; the DNA served to infer D and trimming. The sample includes tens of thousands of clones, with 70% to 85% observed a single time. 2.5% to 3.5% of the sample goes to the ten largest clones.

This clone turned up a few times. Its specific antigen is unknown. No base quality values were provided; no much bigger clone lies one nucleotide off. As encoded in the germline V gene, CDR1 is MGHDK while CDR2 is SYGVNS. Its CDR3 holds 17 amino acids, cysteine through phenylalanine. Only the CDR3 portion is preserved as DNA: 51 bases, with reading frame beginning at the first base. The V end loses 3 bases and the J end loses 0 bases, and a stretch of 15 bases separates them. In total, fewer than 750 healthy bone marrow donors made up the cohort. All cohort members were sampled while nominally healthy, although unrecorded immune exposures were likely present. The donor was CMV seropositive and was included in the group of approximately 300 seropositive cohort members. A peripheral blood sample was collected from each donor, and TCR beta sequencing was performed on peripheral blood mononuclear cells. The Qiagen DNeasy Blood Extraction Kit was used to extract genomic DNA from the blood cell samples.

The TCR was taken from a man in his fifties in good health and CMV-seropositive. Sample: PBMCs. The rearrangement combines TRBV25-1 with TRBJ2-1; D gene: possibly TRBD1, on 6 matching bases. CDR3 sequence: CASSDLKQGSSYNEQFF. The sequenced DNA is TGTGCCAGCAGTGATCTGAAGCAGGGGAGCTCCTACAATGAGCAGTTCTTC. Joined to the reference TRBV25-1 and TRBJ2-1 proteins, this CDR3 gives the full variable domain: EADIYQTPRYLVIGTGKKITLECSQTMGHDKMYWYQQDPGMELHLIHYSYGVNSTEKGDLSSESTVSRIRTEHFPLTLESARPSHTSQYLCASSDLKQGSSYNEQFFGPGTRLTVL.